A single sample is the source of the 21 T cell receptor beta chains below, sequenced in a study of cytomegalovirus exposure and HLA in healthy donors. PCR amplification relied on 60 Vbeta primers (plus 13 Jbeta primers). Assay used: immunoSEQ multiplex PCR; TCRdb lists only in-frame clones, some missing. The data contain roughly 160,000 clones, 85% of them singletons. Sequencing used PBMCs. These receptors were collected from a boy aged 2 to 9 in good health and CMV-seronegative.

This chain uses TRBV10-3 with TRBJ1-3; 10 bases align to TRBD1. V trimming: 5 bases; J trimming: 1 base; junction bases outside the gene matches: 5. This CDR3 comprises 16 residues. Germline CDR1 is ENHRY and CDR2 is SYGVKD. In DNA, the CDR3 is TGTGCCATCAGTAAGACAGGGGGCCTGTCTGGAAACACCATATATTTT. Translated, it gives CAISKTGGLSGNTIYF.

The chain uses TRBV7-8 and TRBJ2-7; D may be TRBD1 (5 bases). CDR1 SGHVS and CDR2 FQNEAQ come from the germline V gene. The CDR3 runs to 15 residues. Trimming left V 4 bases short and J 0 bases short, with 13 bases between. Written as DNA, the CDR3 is TGTGCCAGCAGCTCCGGACAAAGTTTCTCCTACGAGCAGTACTTC. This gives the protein CASSSGQSFSYEQYF.

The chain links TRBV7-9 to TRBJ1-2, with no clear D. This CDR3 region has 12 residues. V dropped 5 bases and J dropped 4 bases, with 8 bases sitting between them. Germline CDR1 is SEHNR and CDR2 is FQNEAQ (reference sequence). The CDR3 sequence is CASSPVIYGYTF. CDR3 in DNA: TGTGCCAGCAGCCCGGTGATCTATGGCTACACCTTC.

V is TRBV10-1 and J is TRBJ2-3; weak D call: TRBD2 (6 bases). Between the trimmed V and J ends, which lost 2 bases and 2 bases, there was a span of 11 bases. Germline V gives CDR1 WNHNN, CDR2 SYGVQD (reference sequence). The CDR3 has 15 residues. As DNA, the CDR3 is TGCGCCAGCAGTGAGGGGGACTTCTACACAGATACGCAGTATTTT. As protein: CASSEGDFYTDTQYF.

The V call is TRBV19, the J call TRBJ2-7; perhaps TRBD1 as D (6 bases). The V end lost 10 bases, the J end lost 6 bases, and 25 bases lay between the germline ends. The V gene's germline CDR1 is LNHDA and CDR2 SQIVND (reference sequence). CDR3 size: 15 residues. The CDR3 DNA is TGTGCCACGTCCGTTCTGGGGGACAAACGTCTCGAGCAGTACTTC. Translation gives CATSVLGDKRLEQYF.

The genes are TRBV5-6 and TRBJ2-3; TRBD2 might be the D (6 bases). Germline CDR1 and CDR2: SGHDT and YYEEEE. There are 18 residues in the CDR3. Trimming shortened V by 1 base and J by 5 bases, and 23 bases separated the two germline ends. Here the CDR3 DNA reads TGTGCCAGCAGCTTGAGGGGAGGCCTCCCTGCGGGAAAAGATACGCAGTATTTT. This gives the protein CASSLRGGLPAGKDTQYF.

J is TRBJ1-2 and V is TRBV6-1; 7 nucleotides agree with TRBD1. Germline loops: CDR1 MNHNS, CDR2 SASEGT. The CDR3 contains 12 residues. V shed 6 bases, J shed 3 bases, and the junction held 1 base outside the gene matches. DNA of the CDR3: TGTGCCAGCAGGACAGGGTACTATGGCTACACCTTC. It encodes CASRTGYYGYTF.

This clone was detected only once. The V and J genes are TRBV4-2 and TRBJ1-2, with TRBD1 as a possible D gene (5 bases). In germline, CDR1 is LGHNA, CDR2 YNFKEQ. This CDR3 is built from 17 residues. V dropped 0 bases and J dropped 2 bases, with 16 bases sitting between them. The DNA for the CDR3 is TGTGCCAGCAGCCAAGACAACATGGAGGGACTGAACTATGGCTACACCTTC. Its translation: CASSQDNMEGLNYGYTF.

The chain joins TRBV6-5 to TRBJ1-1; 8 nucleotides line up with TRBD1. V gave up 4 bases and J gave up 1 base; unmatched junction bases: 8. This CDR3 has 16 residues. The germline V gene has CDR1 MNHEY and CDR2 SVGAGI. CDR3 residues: CASSLDPTGANTEAFF. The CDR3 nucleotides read TGTGCCAGCAGTTTGGACCCGACAGGGGCGAACACTGAAGCTTTCTTT.

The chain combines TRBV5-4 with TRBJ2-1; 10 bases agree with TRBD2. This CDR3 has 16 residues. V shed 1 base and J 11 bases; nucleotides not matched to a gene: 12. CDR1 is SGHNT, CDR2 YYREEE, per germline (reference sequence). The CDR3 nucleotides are TGTGCCAGCAGCTTGCCACAACTAGCGGGAATGGATAAGCAGTTCTTC. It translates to CASSLPQLAGMDKQFF.

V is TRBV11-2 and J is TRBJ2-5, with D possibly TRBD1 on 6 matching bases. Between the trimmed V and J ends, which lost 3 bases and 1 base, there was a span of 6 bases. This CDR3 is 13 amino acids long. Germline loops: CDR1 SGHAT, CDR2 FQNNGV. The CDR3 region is CASSLGAQETQYF. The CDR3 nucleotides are TGTGCCAGCAGCTTGGGGGCCCAAGAGACCCAGTACTTC.

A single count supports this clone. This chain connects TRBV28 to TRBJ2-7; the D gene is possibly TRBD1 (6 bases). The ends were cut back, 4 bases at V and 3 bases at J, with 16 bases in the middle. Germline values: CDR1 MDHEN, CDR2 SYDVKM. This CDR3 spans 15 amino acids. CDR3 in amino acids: CASSSGEGIIYEQYV. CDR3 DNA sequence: TGTGCCAGCAGTTCAGGGGAAGGAATTATCTACGAGCAGTACGTC.

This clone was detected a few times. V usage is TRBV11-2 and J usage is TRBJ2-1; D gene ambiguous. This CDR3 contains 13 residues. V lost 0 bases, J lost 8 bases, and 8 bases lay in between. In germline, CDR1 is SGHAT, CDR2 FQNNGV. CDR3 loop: CASSLDRVDEQFF. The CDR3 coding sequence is TGTGCCAGCAGCTTAGATCGGGTAGATGAGCAGTTCTTC.

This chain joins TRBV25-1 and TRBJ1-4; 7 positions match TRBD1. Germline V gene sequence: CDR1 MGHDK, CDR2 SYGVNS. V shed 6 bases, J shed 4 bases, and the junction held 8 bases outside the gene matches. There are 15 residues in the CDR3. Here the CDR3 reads CASSLPGQINEKLFF. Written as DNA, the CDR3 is TGTGCCAGCAGCTTACCGGGACAGATTAATGAAAAACTGTTTTTT. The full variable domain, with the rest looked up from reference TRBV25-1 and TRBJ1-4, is EADIYQTPRYLVIGTGKKITLECSQTMGHDKMYWYQQDPGMELHLIHYSYGVNSTEKGDLSSESTVSRIRTEHFPLTLESARPSHTSQYLCASSLPGQINEKLFFGSGTQLSVL.

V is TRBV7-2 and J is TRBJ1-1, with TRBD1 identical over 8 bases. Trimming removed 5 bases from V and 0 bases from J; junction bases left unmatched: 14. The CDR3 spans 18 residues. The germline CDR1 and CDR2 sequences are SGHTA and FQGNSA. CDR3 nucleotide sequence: TGTGCCAGCAGCGGGTGGCCGACAGGGGAACAGATGAACACTGAAGCTTTCTTT. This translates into CASSGWPTGEQMNTEAFF.

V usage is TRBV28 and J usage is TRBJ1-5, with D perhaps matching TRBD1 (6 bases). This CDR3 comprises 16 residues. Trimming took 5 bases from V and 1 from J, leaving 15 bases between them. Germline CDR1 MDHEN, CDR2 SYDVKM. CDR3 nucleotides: TGTGCCAGCAGTCCCAGGACTGGACAGAGCAATCAGCCCCAGCATTTT. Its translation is CASSPRTGQSNQPQHF. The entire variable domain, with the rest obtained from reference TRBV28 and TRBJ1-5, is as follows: DVKVTQSSRYLVKRTGEKVFLECVQDMDHENMFWYRQDPGLGLRLIYFSYDVKMKEKGDIPEGYSVSREKKERFSLILESASTNQTSMYLCASSPRTGQSNQPQHFGDGTRLSIL.

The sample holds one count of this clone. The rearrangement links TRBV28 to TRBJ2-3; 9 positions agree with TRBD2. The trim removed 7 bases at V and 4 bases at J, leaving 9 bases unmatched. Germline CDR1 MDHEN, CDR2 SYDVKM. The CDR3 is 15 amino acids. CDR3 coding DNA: TGTGCCAGCATTTGGGCGGGAGGGCCTTCAGATACGCAGTATTTT. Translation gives CASIWAGGPSDTQYF.

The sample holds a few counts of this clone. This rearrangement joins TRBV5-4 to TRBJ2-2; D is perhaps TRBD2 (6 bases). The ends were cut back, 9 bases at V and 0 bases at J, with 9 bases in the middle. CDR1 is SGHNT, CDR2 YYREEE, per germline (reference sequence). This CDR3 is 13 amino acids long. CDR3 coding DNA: TGTGCCACCGGGGACTCGAACACCGGGGAGCTGTTTTTT. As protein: CATGDSNTGELFF.

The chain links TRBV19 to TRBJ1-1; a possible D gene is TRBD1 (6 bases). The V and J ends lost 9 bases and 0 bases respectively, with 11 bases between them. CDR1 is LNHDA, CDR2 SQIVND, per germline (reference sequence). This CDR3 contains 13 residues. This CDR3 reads CASRGRMNTEAFF. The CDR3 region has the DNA TGTGCCAGCAGGGGCAGGATGAACACTGAAGCTTTCTTT.

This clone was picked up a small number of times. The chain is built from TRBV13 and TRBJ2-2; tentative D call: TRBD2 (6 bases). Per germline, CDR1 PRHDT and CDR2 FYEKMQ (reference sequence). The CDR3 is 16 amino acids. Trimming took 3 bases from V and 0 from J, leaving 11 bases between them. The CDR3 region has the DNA TGTGCCAGCAGCTTCATTGGGGAGGCGAACACCGGGGAGCTGTTTTTT. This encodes CASSFIGEANTGELFF.

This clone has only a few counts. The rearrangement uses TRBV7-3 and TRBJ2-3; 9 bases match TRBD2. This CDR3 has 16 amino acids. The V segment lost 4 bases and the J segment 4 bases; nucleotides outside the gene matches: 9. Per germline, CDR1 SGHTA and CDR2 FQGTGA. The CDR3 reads CASSSLAGEGSDTQYF. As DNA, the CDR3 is TGTGCCAGCAGCTCATTAGCGGGAGAGGGTTCAGATACGCAGTATTTT.